Sequencing of this T cell receptor (beta chain) was carried out in a study of CD8 T cells in Susac syndrome. Study outcomes and limitations: Clonal expansion was not seen in any Susac syndrome CD4+ T cell repertoire.

After extraction with the RNeasy kit, about 0.5 to 1 ug of the RNA was reverse transcribed using random hexamers. Multiplex immunoSEQ PCR targeted 54 Vbeta and 13 Jbeta TCR beta segments. TCRdb passed the immunoSEQ multiplex PCR reads through MiXCR, listing each CDR3 protein once. The sample consists of some 190,000 distinct CDR3 sequences, about 94% of them appearing once. Remarks on this clonotype: Its target is unknown.

From germline, CDR1 is GTSNPN and CDR2 SVGIG (reference sequence). CDR3 size: 19 residues. V shed 3 bases and J shed 2 bases, with 23 bases lying between them. The V call is TRBV30, the J call TRBJ2-6; D may be TRBD1 (7 bases). Sequences were obtained from CD4+ T cells from PBMCs. The TCR was taken from a human donor with Susac syndrome. CDR3 residues: CAWSDEGSRGVTGANVLTF. CDR3 coding DNA: TGTGCCTGGAGCGACGAAGGATCCAGGGGGGTCACTGGGGCCAACGTCCTGACTTTC.